The clone carrying this T cell receptor beta chain was observed a few times. This record belongs to a study of T cell responses to AZD1222 COVID-19 vaccine. Method: immunoSEQ multiplex PCR; TCRdb's copy keeps in-frame clones and lacks some. The repertoire holds tens of thousands of clones, with approximately 86% as singletons. Germline V lookup: CDR1 WNHNN, CDR2 SYGVQD (reference sequence). The CDR3 contains 13 residues. Trimming pared 2 bases from V and 2 bases from J, leaving 4 bases between. The origin of this receptor is an adult who received the AZD1222 COVID-19 vaccine. The chain employs TRBV10-1 and TRBJ1-5; D uncertain. Sequencing was performed on peripheral blood, taken 28 days after the second AZD1222 dose. CDR3 protein: CASSEQGNQPQHF. The CDR3 DNA reads as TGCGCCAGCAGTGAGCAGGGCAATCAGCCCCAGCATTTT.